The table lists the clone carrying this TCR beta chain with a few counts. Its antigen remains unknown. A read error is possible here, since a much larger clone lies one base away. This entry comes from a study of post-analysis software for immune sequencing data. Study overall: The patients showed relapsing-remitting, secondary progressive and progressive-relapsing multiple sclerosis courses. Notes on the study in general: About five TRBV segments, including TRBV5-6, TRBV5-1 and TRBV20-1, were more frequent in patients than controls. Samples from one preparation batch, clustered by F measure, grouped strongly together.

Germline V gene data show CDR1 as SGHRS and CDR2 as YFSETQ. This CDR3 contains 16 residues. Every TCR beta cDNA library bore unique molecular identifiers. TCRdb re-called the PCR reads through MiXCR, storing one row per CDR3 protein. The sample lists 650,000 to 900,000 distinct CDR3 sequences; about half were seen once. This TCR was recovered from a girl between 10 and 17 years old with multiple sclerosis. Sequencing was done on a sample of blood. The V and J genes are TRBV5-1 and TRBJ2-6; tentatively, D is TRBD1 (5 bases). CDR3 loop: CASSLAGPSGANVLIF. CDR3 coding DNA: TGCGCCAGCAGCTTGGCCGGCCCTTCTGGGGCCAACGTCCTGATTTTC.